A single sample is the source of the 20 T cell receptor beta chains below, sequenced in a study of T cells expressing NK-cell markers. TCRdb re-analyzed the 5' RACE reads; it lists each CDR3 protein once, without DNA. The listing contains about 550,000 distinct CDR3 sequences. Sequencing was carried out using blood T cells: a sorted CD56 or NKG2C T cell subset, CD4+ or CD8+ T cells, or bulk PBMC T cells (not recorded which). The receptor source for this set is a man between 18 and 35 years old in good health.

V usage is TRBV24-1 and J usage is TRBJ2-1; no DNA is available, so the TRBD1 call from TCRdb remains unchecked. This CDR3 spans 18 amino acids. Germline CDR1 KGHDR, CDR2 SFDVKD. CDR3 in amino acids: CATSDGGTKGATYNEQFF.

This chain links TRBV12-3 or TRBV12-4 with TRBJ2-1. This CDR3 contains 13 residues. CDR3 residues: CASSLNFRNEQFF.

CDR3 region: CSARGLAGGKPDTQYF. The chain combines TRBV20-1 with TRBJ2-3; TCRdb's assignment of TRBD2 cannot be checked, as there is no DNA. The CDR3 is 16 residues long. Germline lookup yields CDR1 DFQATT and CDR2 SNEGSKA (reference sequence).

The V call is TRBV20-1, the J call TRBJ2-5; there is no DNA to check the TCRdb D call of TRBD2. CDR3 size: 16 residues. Germline CDR1 DFQATT, CDR2 SNEGSKA (reference sequence). This chain's CDR3 is CSASKIAGGQEETQYF.

This rearrangement joins TRBV25-1 to TRBJ1-4; checking the TCRdb D call of TRBD1 is not possible without DNA. Germline V CDR1 and CDR2: MGHDK, SYGVNS. CDR3 length: 15 residues. CDR3 loop: CASSGQGLTNEKLFF. Based on the CDR3 plus reference TRBV25-1 and TRBJ1-4, the full variable domain is EADIYQTPRYLVIGTGKKITLECSQTMGHDKMYWYQQDPGMELHLIHYSYGVNSTEKGDLSSESTVSRIRTEHFPLTLESARPSHTSQYLCASSGQGLTNEKLFFGSGTQLSVL.

CDR3 sequence reads: CASQLNGGLISYNEQFF. This chain links TRBV5-1 with TRBJ2-1; TCRdb selects TRBD1, and the lack of DNA leaves this call unchecked. Germline loops: CDR1 SGHRS, CDR2 YFSETQ. The CDR3 runs to 17 residues.

The chain carries TRBV7-9 and TRBJ2-3; there is no DNA to check the TCRdb D call of TRBD1. Germline CDR1 SEHNR, CDR2 FQNEAQ (reference sequence). This CDR3 region has 14 residues. The CDR3 loop is CASTQDRVTDTQYF.

The chain is built from TRBV7-9 and TRBJ2-1; TCRdb picks TRBD2, but there is no DNA to check that call. Germline V CDR1 and CDR2: SEHNR, FQNEAQ (reference sequence). This CDR3 comprises 15 residues. The CDR3 sequence: CASSYSSGQSYEQFF.

The chain recombines TRBV5-1 with TRBJ1-1. The CDR3 covers 15 residues. Germline loops: CDR1 SGHRS, CDR2 YFSETQ. This chain's CDR3 is CASSPRSGDLTEAFF. Variable domain in full (rest from reference TRBV5-1 and TRBJ1-1): KAGVTQTPRYLIKTRGQQVTLSCSPISGHRSVSWYQQTPGQGLQFLFEYFSETQRNKGNFPGRFSGRQFSNSRSEMNVSTLELGDSALYLCASSPRSGDLTEAFFGQGTRLTVV.

The rearrangement links TRBV18 to TRBJ2-3; TCRdb outputs TRBD1, but without DNA this stays unchecked. The CDR3 runs to 15 residues. Germline CDR1 and CDR2: KGHSH and LQKENI. The chain's CDR3 is CASSPPGPRGDTQYF.

The rearrangement joins TRBV18 to TRBJ2-4; TCRdb proposes TRBD1, but this gene call is untestable without DNA. In germline, CDR1 is KGHSH, CDR2 LQKENI. There are 15 residues in the CDR3. The CDR3 loop reads CASSPRKGGRDIQYF. Combining the CDR3 with reference TRBV18 and TRBJ2-4 gives the whole variable domain NAGVMQNPRHLVRRRGQEARLRCSPMKGHSHVYWYRQLPEEGLKFMVYLQKENIIDESGMPKERFSAEFPKEGPSILRIQQVVRGDSAAYFCASSPRKGGRDIQYFGAGTRLSVL.

The chain joins TRBV6-1 to TRBJ2-7; TCRdb selects TRBD1, and the lack of DNA leaves this call unchecked. Germline assignment: CDR1 MNHNS and CDR2 SASEGT. The CDR3 runs to 15 residues. CDR3 sequence reads: CASSEAVGGPYEQYF.

This chain uses TRBV12-3 or TRBV12-4 with TRBJ1-1; TCRdb designates TRBD1, a call that cannot be tested without DNA. This CDR3 region has 12 residues. The CDR3 loop is CASSEYGGEAFF.

The rearrangement joins TRBV7-2 to TRBJ2-2; checking the TCRdb D call of TRBD2 is not possible without DNA. The CDR3 is made up of 16 amino acids. The germline CDR1 and CDR2 sequences are SGHTA and FQGNSA. CDR3 region: CASSLGTSGNTGELFF.

The rearrangement links TRBV7-2 to TRBJ1-4; absent DNA, TCRdb's TRBD1 call cannot be checked. The CDR3 covers 15 residues. Per the germline V gene, CDR1 is SGHTA and CDR2 is FQGNSA. The CDR3 is CASSLPTGINEKLFF.

The chain employs TRBV6-1 and TRBJ2-3; with no DNA, the TCRdb D assignment of TRBD2 cannot be verified. From germline, CDR1 is MNHNS and CDR2 SASEGT. The CDR3 length is 18 residues. Here the CDR3 reads CASSSRGLAGGRTDTQYF.

The J gene is TRBJ2-5, the V gene TRBV7-2; TCRdb indicates TRBD1, and absent DNA this call remains unverified. CDR1 and CDR2 (germline): SGHTA, FQGNSA. This CDR3 region has 14 residues. CDR3 loop: CASSLGQHQETQYF.

The V gene is TRBV7-9, the J gene TRBJ2-3. Germline assignment: CDR1 SEHNR and CDR2 FQNEAQ (reference sequence). This CDR3 region has 12 residues. Here the CDR3 reads CASRASSDTQYF.

The chain carries TRBV9 and TRBJ2-1; checking the TCRdb D call of TRBD1 is not possible without DNA. Germline V gene sequence: CDR1 SGDLS, CDR2 YYNGEE. CDR3 length equals 16 residues. The CDR3 here is CASSVAGAGAANEQFF. Based on the CDR3 plus reference TRBV9 and TRBJ2-1, the full variable domain is DSGVTQTPKHLITATGQRVTLRCSPRSGDLSVYWYQQSLDQGLQFLIQYYNGEERAKGNILERFSAQQFPDLHSELNLSSLELGDSALYFCASSVAGAGAANEQFFGPGTRLTVL.

The chain has TRBV25-1 and TRBJ2-1; TCRdb's D call, TRBD1, is unchecked because there is no DNA. The CDR3 covers 16 residues. Looked up from germline, CDR1 is MGHDK and CDR2 is SYGVNS. The CDR3: CATSRGTVNINNEQFF. The full variable domain, in which reference TRBV25-1 and TRBJ2-1 provide the parts outside the CDR3, is EADIYQTPRYLVIGTGKKITLECSQTMGHDKMYWYQQDPGMELHLIHYSYGVNSTEKGDLSSESTVSRIRTEHFPLTLESARPSHTSQYLCATSRGTVNINNEQFFGPGTRLTVL.